These T cell receptor beta chains were read from a single sample in a study of CD8 T cells in ankylosing spondylitis. MiXCR was run by TCRdb on the 5' RACE reads, yielding one entry per CDR3 protein. The sample carries some 92,000 distinct CDR3 sequences, about 27% recorded once. What was sequenced was blood, either unsorted or a sorted T cell fraction (not recorded which). All receptors come from a male donor with ankylosing spondylitis or in good health (not recorded which). Each CDR3 is given with its conserved first and last residue. The order of the fields is V gene, clone size, J gene, D gene, CDR3 DNA, CDR3 protein. D genes are given only for firm matches. Size values are once, few and many counts, or a class for expanded clones, and some rows have none.

>TRBV19|NA|TRBJ1-2|TRBD1
TGTGCCAGTAGTGCGGGACAGCAATATGGCTACACCTTC
CASSAGQQYGYTF
>TRBV7-7|NA|TRBJ2-5|TRBD2
TGTGCTAGCAGCTTAGTACTAGCGGGAGGTTACGAAGAGACCCAGTACTTC
CASSLVLAGGYEETQYF
>TRBV27|few|TRBJ2-2|NA
TGTGCCAGCAGTTCGAACACCGGGGAGCTGTTTTTT
CASSSNTGELFF
>TRBV12-3/TRBV12-4|NA|TRBJ2-1|NA
TGTGCCACGAACGCGGGACCCCAAAATATCTACAATGAGCAGTTCTTC
CATNAGPQNIYNEQFF
>TRBV7-9|NA|TRBJ1-2|NA
TGTGCCAGCAGCTTTTTCAACGTCCGACCTTATGGCTACACCTTC
CASSFFNVRPYGYTF
>TRBV7-2|NA|TRBJ1-3|NA
TGTGCCAGCAGCTGGAGCCGCTCTGGAAACACCATATATTTT
CASSWSRSGNTIYF
>TRBV20-1|few|TRBJ2-1|TRBD1
TGCAGTGCTAGAGGTCAGGGGGTAATCTACAATGAGCAGTTCTTC
CSARGQGVIYNEQFF
>TRBV29-1|NA|TRBJ1-1|NA
TGCAGCGTGAAACAGGGTATGAACACTGAAGCTTTCTTT
CSVKQGMNTEAFF
>TRBV12-3/TRBV12-4|NA|TRBJ2-7|NA
TGTGCCAGCAGTTTCTCAGGGGGGCTCAACGAGCAGTACTTC
CASSFSGGLNEQYF
>TRBV5-1|few|TRBJ2-5|NA
TGCGCCAGCAGCTCCACATCCGGGGAGACCCAGTACTTC
CASSSTSGETQYF
>TRBV5-5|many|TRBJ1-1|NA
TGTGCCAGCAGCTTTCAGGCGAACACTGAAGCTTTCTTT
CASSFQANTEAFF
>TRBV5-1|NA|TRBJ1-1|TRBD1
TGCGCCAGCAGCTTCTTTCGGACAGGGTCGGGCACTGAAGCTTTCTTT
CASSFFRTGSGTEAFF
>TRBV7-6|NA|TRBJ2-3|TRBD2
TGTGCCAGCAGCTTATGGACTAGCGGGAGCACAGATACGCAGTATTTT
CASSLWTSGSTDTQYF
>TRBV9|NA|TRBJ1-2|NA
TGTGCCAGCAGCGTAGAGTTTAACTATGGCTACACCTTC
CASSVEFNYGYTF
>TRBV18|NA|TRBJ1-1|NA
TGTGCCAGCTCACCTACCTGGGGTAGGGTTGTTTTCTTT
CASSPTWGRVVFF
>TRBV5-1|NA|TRBJ2-7|TRBD1
TGCGCCAGCAGCCTGACAGGGTTCGAGCAGTACTTC
CASSLTGFEQYF
>TRBV15|few|TRBJ1-1|NA
TGTGCCACCAGCAGGGATTACACGGGAACTGAAGCTTTCTTT
CATSRDYTGTEAFF
>TRBV5-6|few|TRBJ2-1|TRBD2
TGTGCCAGCAGCCCGGGGCTAGCGGGCCTCCCTCGGTACAATGAGCAGTTCTTC
CASSPGLAGLPRYNEQFF
>TRBV4-2|NA|TRBJ2-5|TRBD2
TGTGCCAGCAGCCAAGACCCGTGGACTAGCGGGAGACACCGAATGGGGACCCAGTACTTC
CASSQDPWTSGRHRMGTQYF
>TRBV6-1|few|TRBJ2-3|NA
TGTGCCAGCACTGATCTAAGAGGGAGCACAGATACGCAGTATTTT
CASTDLRGSTDTQYF
>TRBV5-4|NA|TRBJ2-3|TRBD2
TGTGCCAGCAGCTTGGGGACTAGCGGGAGCCTAGATACGCAGTATTTT
CASSLGTSGSLDTQYF
>TRBV5-4|NA|TRBJ2-5|TRBD1
TGTGCCAGCAGCCCAACGGACAGGGACCAAGAGACCCAGTACTTC
CASSPTDRDQETQYF
>TRBV11-2|NA|TRBJ1-5|TRBD1
TGTGCCAGCAGTCTGACAGGGGCACAAGATAGCAATCAGCCCCAGCATTTT
CASSLTGAQDSNQPQHF
>TRBV7-2|many|TRBJ2-3|TRBD1
TGTGCCAGCAGCAAGACAGGGCCAGATACGCAGTATTTT
CASSKTGPDTQYF
>TRBV5-1|few|TRBJ2-5|TRBD2
TGCGCCAGCAGCGTCACTAGCGGGAGTGTGGAGACCCAGTACTTC
CASSVTSGSVETQYF
>TRBV12-3/TRBV12-4|few|TRBJ1-1|NA
TGTGCCAGCAGTTTGGGAAGAACAGGGCTTGGAGCTTTCTTT
CASSLGRTGLGAFF
>TRBV19|NA|TRBJ1-2|NA
TGTGCCAGTTCCCCCACCCGGGGGGCTGGAGGCTACACCTTC
CASSPTRGAGGYTF
>TRBV7-6|few|TRBJ1-2|NA
TGTGCCAGCAGCGGATCCGGGGGGCTGGCCACCTTC
CASSGSGGLATF
>TRBV11-3|NA|TRBJ1-6|NA
TGTGCCAGCAGCTTAGAAACATCACCCCTCCACTTT
CASSLETSPLHF
>TRBV28|NA|TRBJ2-5|NA
TGTGCCAGCAGTTTGTATCGGCTACCCCAAGAGACCCAGTACTTC
CASSLYRLPQETQYF
>TRBV5-1|few|TRBJ2-1|TRBD2
TGCGCCAGCAGCTTGCAAACTAGCGGGAGGAATGAGCAGTTCTTC
CASSLQTSGRNEQFF
>TRBV2|NA|TRBJ2-5|NA
TGTGCCAGCAGTGCGCGTCAAGAGACCCAGTACTTC
CASSARQETQYF
>TRBV5-1|NA|TRBJ1-1|TRBD1
TGCGCCAGCAGATCAGGGGGCACTGAAGCTTTCTTT
CASRSGGTEAFF
>TRBV5-1|NA|TRBJ2-3|NA
TGCGCCAGCAGCACCGACACCCCACCAGATACGCAGTATTTT
CASSTDTPPDTQYF
>TRBV5-1|NA|TRBJ1-1|NA
TGCGCCAGCAGCTTGAACTCGGGTACTGAAGCTTTCTTT
CASSLNSGTEAFF
>TRBV14|NA|TRBJ2-2|NA
TGTGCCAGCAGCCTCTCGACAAGGAACACCGGGGAGCTGTTTTTT
CASSLSTRNTGELFF
>TRBV20-1|NA|TRBJ1-1|NA
TGCAGTGCTAGAGAAGACAGGTGGGGGTTGAACACTGAAGCTTTCTTT
CSAREDRWGLNTEAFF
>TRBV7-2|NA|TRBJ2-2|NA
TGTGCCAGCAGCTTAGAATTCGGGGTCGCCGGGGAGCTGTTTTTT
CASSLEFGVAGELFF
>TRBV5-1|NA|TRBJ1-1|NA
TGCGCCAGCAGCCTGGATGGACGGAACCCGCGGACTGAAGCTTTCTTT
CASSLDGRNPRTEAFF
>TRBV5-1|few|TRBJ2-6|NA
TGCGCCAGCAGCTTCCAGGGTTTGGCTGGGGCCAACGTCCTGACTTTC
CASSFQGLAGANVLTF
>TRBV10-3|NA|TRBJ1-2|NA
TGTGCCATCAGTGAGCAGGGGAGCTATGGCTACACCTTC
CAISEQGSYGYTF